This is a list of T cell receptor beta chains from one sample in a study of blood T cell repertoires in COVID-19. Method: immunoSEQ multiplex PCR; TCRdb's copy keeps in-frame clones and lacks some. The table lists tens of thousands of clones, approximately 88% of them singletons, with 2.5% to 3% in the top ten. Sequences were obtained from peripheral blood. The receptor source for this set is a man aged 45-65 years with COVID-19, enrolled during active disease. Both conserved end residues are part of each CDR3. Each record gives: D gene, V gene, clone size, J gene, CDR3 protein, CDR3 DNA. D genes are given only for firm matches. The size field is filled for only some rows; it gives once, few, many or a size class.

D gene: TRBD1; V gene: TRBV6-5; clone size: NA; J gene: TRBJ1-3; CDR3 protein: CASSLTGGSGNTIYF; CDR3 DNA: TGTGCCAGCAGCCTCACAGGGGGTTCTGGAAACACCATATATTTT
D gene: TRBD1; V gene: TRBV9; clone size: NA; J gene: TRBJ1-1; CDR3 protein: CASSDVFRDRATMNTEAFF; CDR3 DNA: TGTGCCAGCAGCGATGTCTTTCGGGACAGGGCTACCATGAACACTGAAGCTTTCTTT
D gene: TRBD2; V gene: TRBV7-3; clone size: NA; J gene: TRBJ2-2; CDR3 protein: CASSLTGGASTGELFF; CDR3 DNA: TGTGCCAGCAGCTTAACCGGGGGGGCTTCCACCGGGGAGCTGTTTTTT
D gene: NA; V gene: TRBV7-9; clone size: NA; J gene: TRBJ2-3; CDR3 protein: CASSRLTASTDTQYF; CDR3 DNA: TGTGCCAGCAGCCGCCTGACAGCTAGCACAGATACGCAGTATTTT
D gene: NA; V gene: TRBV2; clone size: few; J gene: TRBJ1-5; CDR3 protein: CASSGGLEGQPQHF; CDR3 DNA: TGTGCCAGCAGTGGCGGGCTGGAAGGTCAGCCCCAGCATTTT
D gene: TRBD2; V gene: TRBV20-1; clone size: NA; J gene: TRBJ2-3; CDR3 protein: CSASASGNTDTQYF; CDR3 DNA: TGCAGTGCTAGTGCTAGCGGGAACACAGATACGCAGTATTTT
D gene: TRBD1; V gene: TRBV7-8; clone size: NA; J gene: TRBJ1-2; CDR3 protein: CASSPTPGETGGYGYTF; CDR3 DNA: TGTGCCAGCAGCCCCACCCCCGGGGAAACAGGGGGCTATGGCTACACCTTC
D gene: NA; V gene: TRBV30; clone size: NA; J gene: TRBJ2-3; CDR3 protein: CAWSRSQATDTQYF; CDR3 DNA: TGTGCCTGGAGTCGGTCTCAGGCCACAGATACGCAGTATTTT
D gene: TRBD1; V gene: TRBV7-7; clone size: NA; J gene: TRBJ2-7; CDR3 protein: CASSIRQGEGYEQYF; CDR3 DNA: TGTGCTAGCAGCATCAGACAGGGAGAAGGATACGAGCAGTACTTC
D gene: NA; V gene: TRBV4-3; clone size: NA; J gene: TRBJ2-2; CDR3 protein: CASSLDFLNTGELFF; CDR3 DNA: TGCGCCAGCAGCCTCGATTTTCTAAACACCGGGGAGCTGTTTTTT
D gene: TRBD2; V gene: TRBV9; clone size: once; J gene: TRBJ2-1; CDR3 protein: CASSALAGGLGEQFF; CDR3 DNA: TGTGCCAGCAGCGCATTAGCGGGGGGGCTAGGTGAGCAGTTCTTC
D gene: NA; V gene: TRBV7-3; clone size: NA; J gene: TRBJ2-3; CDR3 protein: CASSSLAGSTDTQYF; CDR3 DNA: TGTGCCAGCAGCAGCCTTGCGGGTAGCACAGATACGCAGTATTTT
D gene: NA; V gene: TRBV6-5; clone size: NA; J gene: TRBJ1-2; CDR3 protein: CASSYSTYAGGYTF; CDR3 DNA: TGTGCCAGCAGTTACTCAACATACGCGGGCGGCTACACCTTC
D gene: TRBD2; V gene: TRBV5-5; clone size: NA; J gene: TRBJ2-1; CDR3 protein: CASTLLAGGFNEQFF; CDR3 DNA: TGTGCCAGCACCCTACTAGCGGGGGGGTTCAATGAGCAGTTCTTC
D gene: TRBD1; V gene: TRBV2; clone size: few; J gene: TRBJ2-7; CDR3 protein: CASMPGQGKYEQYF; CDR3 DNA: TGTGCCAGCATGCCGGGACAGGGTAAATACGAGCAGTACTTC
D gene: NA; V gene: TRBV7-9; clone size: once; J gene: TRBJ2-3; CDR3 protein: CASSLVWRLGDGTDTQYF; CDR3 DNA: TGTGCCAGCAGCTTAGTGTGGAGACTAGGGGACGGCACAGATACGCAGTATTTT
D gene: NA; V gene: TRBV11-3; clone size: NA; J gene: TRBJ2-1; CDR3 protein: CASSSGLNEQFF; CDR3 DNA: TGTGCCAGCAGCTCAGGACTAAATGAGCAGTTCTTC
D gene: NA; V gene: TRBV3-1/TRBV3-2; clone size: NA; J gene: TRBJ2-7; CDR3 protein: CASSQGPLGGSYEQYF; CDR3 DNA: TGTGCCAGCAGCCAAGGGCCCCTAGGGGGCTCCTACGAGCAGTACTTC
D gene: NA; V gene: TRBV6-5; clone size: NA; J gene: TRBJ1-2; CDR3 protein: CASSSPEGRVGYGYTF; CDR3 DNA: TGTGCCAGCAGTTCCCCAGAGGGGAGGGTCGGCTATGGCTACACCTTC
D gene: NA; V gene: TRBV27; clone size: NA; J gene: TRBJ2-1; CDR3 protein: CASSFGAYNEQFF; CDR3 DNA: TGTGCCAGCAGTTTCGGGGCCTACAATGAGCAGTTCTTC
D gene: TRBD1; V gene: TRBV7-9; clone size: NA; J gene: TRBJ2-7; CDR3 protein: CAISWDRAYEQYF; CDR3 DNA: TGTGCCATTAGCTGGGACAGAGCCTACGAGCAGTACTTC
D gene: NA; V gene: TRBV29-1; clone size: NA; J gene: TRBJ2-1; CDR3 protein: CSGSGATYNEQFF; CDR3 DNA: TGCAGCGGCTCGGGAGCAACCTACAATGAGCAGTTCTTC
D gene: NA; V gene: TRBV10-3; clone size: NA; J gene: TRBJ1-4; CDR3 protein: CAISPSPGNEKLFF; CDR3 DNA: TGTGCCATAAGCCCCTCCCCAGGGAATGAAAAACTGTTTTTT
D gene: TRBD2; V gene: TRBV19; clone size: NA; J gene: TRBJ2-2; CDR3 protein: CATSGPTGELFF; CDR3 DNA: TGTGCTACTAGCGGCCCCACCGGGGAGCTGTTTTTT
D gene: TRBD1; V gene: TRBV11-2; clone size: NA; J gene: TRBJ2-3; CDR3 protein: CASSSRGHRTDTQYF; CDR3 DNA: TGTGCCAGCAGCTCCAGGGGGCATAGGACAGATACGCAGTATTTT
D gene: NA; V gene: TRBV9; clone size: NA; J gene: TRBJ1-4; CDR3 protein: CASSAHTTNEKLFF; CDR3 DNA: TGTGCCAGCAGCGCACACACAACTAATGAAAAACTGTTTTTT
D gene: NA; V gene: TRBV12-3/TRBV12-4; clone size: NA; J gene: TRBJ1-2; CDR3 protein: CASSQGHYGYTF; CDR3 DNA: TGTGCCAGCAGTCAGGGCCACTATGGCTACACCTTC
D gene: NA; V gene: TRBV30; clone size: NA; J gene: TRBJ1-5; CDR3 protein: CAWRAGLGNQPQHF; CDR3 DNA: TGTGCCTGGAGGGCAGGTTTGGGCAATCAGCCCCAGCATTTT
D gene: TRBD1; V gene: TRBV28; clone size: NA; J gene: TRBJ1-2; CDR3 protein: CASGDRGIYGYTF; CDR3 DNA: TGTGCCAGCGGGGACAGGGGAATCTATGGCTACACCTTC
D gene: NA; V gene: TRBV6-5; clone size: NA; J gene: TRBJ2-5; CDR3 protein: CASSYSPRMAEETQYF; CDR3 DNA: TGTGCCAGCAGTTACTCGCCTAGGATGGCCGAAGAGACCCAGTACTTC
D gene: NA; V gene: TRBV30; clone size: NA; J gene: TRBJ2-2; CDR3 protein: CAWRGELLRLNTGELFF; CDR3 DNA: TGTGCCTGGAGGGGAGAGCTACTGCGGTTGAACACCGGGGAGCTGTTTTTT
D gene: NA; V gene: TRBV6-6; clone size: NA; J gene: TRBJ1-5; CDR3 protein: CASSSFRGGSQPQHF; CDR3 DNA: TGTGCCAGCAGTTCCTTTCGGGGTGGGAGTCAGCCCCAGCATTTT
D gene: NA; V gene: TRBV2; clone size: NA; J gene: TRBJ2-7; CDR3 protein: CASSPRGNYEQYF; CDR3 DNA: TGTGCCAGCAGTCCCCGAGGGAACTACGAGCAGTACTTC
D gene: NA; V gene: TRBV7-8; clone size: NA; J gene: TRBJ1-6; CDR3 protein: CASSLSHGSSYNSPLHF; CDR3 DNA: TGTGCCAGCAGCTTATCCCATGGGAGCTCCTATAATTCACCCCTCCACTTT
D gene: NA; V gene: TRBV5-4; clone size: NA; J gene: TRBJ1-6; CDR3 protein: CASSPDSRRGYNSPLHF; CDR3 DNA: TGTGCCAGCAGCCCGGACTCCCGAAGAGGGTATAATTCACCCCTCCACTTT
D gene: TRBD2; V gene: TRBV25-1; clone size: once; J gene: TRBJ2-2; CDR3 protein: CASTRRGGTGELFF; CDR3 DNA: TGTGCCAGCACCCGACGGGGGGGGACCGGGGAGCTGTTTTTT
D gene: TRBD1; V gene: TRBV19; clone size: NA; J gene: TRBJ2-5; CDR3 protein: CASSNQGAREETQYF; CDR3 DNA: TGTGCCAGTAGTAATCAGGGGGCGAGGGAAGAGACCCAGTACTTC
D gene: TRBD1; V gene: TRBV18; clone size: NA; J gene: TRBJ1-5; CDR3 protein: CASSPRQGAADQPQHF; CDR3 DNA: TGTGCCAGCTCACCGCGACAGGGGGCCGCCGATCAGCCCCAGCATTTT
D gene: TRBD2; V gene: TRBV11-2; clone size: NA; J gene: TRBJ2-3; CDR3 protein: CASSFRGTSGVSDTQYF; CDR3 DNA: TGTGCCAGCAGCTTTAGGGGGACTAGCGGGGTTTCAGATACGCAGTATTTT
D gene: TRBD1; V gene: TRBV6-5; clone size: NA; J gene: TRBJ1-2; CDR3 protein: CASRTGVSYGYTF; CDR3 DNA: TGTGCCAGCAGGACAGGGGTATCCTATGGCTACACCTTC
D gene: NA; V gene: TRBV5-1; clone size: NA; J gene: TRBJ2-3; CDR3 protein: CASSLGAGGSIGSTDTQYF; CDR3 DNA: TGCGCCAGCAGCTTGGGAGCCGGGGGTTCCATCGGGAGCACAGATACGCAGTATTTT
D gene: NA; V gene: TRBV5-1; clone size: NA; J gene: TRBJ2-6; CDR3 protein: CASSLAVSGANVLTF; CDR3 DNA: TGCGCCAGCAGCTTGGCAGTCTCTGGGGCCAACGTCCTGACTTTC
D gene: TRBD2; V gene: TRBV9; clone size: NA; J gene: TRBJ2-5; CDR3 protein: CASSPSGGAWETQYF; CDR3 DNA: TGTGCCAGCAGCCCAAGCGGGGGGGCTTGGGAGACCCAGTACTTC
D gene: TRBD1; V gene: TRBV5-4; clone size: once; J gene: TRBJ1-4; CDR3 protein: CASSPTGGSSEKLFF; CDR3 DNA: TGTGCCAGCAGCCCTACAGGGGGAAGTAGTGAAAAACTGTTTTTT
D gene: NA; V gene: TRBV10-3; clone size: few; J gene: TRBJ1-5; CDR3 protein: CATSQPYNQPQHF; CDR3 DNA: TGTGCCACCTCACAGCCGTACAATCAGCCCCAGCATTTT
D gene: NA; V gene: TRBV5-1; clone size: once; J gene: TRBJ1-3; CDR3 protein: CASSLGGISGNTIYF; CDR3 DNA: TGCGCCAGCAGCTTGGGAGGGATCAGTGGAAACACCATATATTTT